This TCR beta chain comes out of a study of T cell responses to AZD1222 COVID-19 vaccine. The protocol was immunoSEQ multiplex PCR, while the TCRdb copy is restricted to in-frame clones and leaves out a portion. The profile shows roughly 150,000 clones, approximately 91% of them singletons. This CDR3 is 16 amino acids long. Germline V gene lookup returns CDR1 SGHTA and CDR2 FQGNSA. With V trimmed by 2 bases and J by 5 bases, 12 bases remained unmatched. Study results and caveats: Mostly white British, mostly female donors; authors suggested clonal diversity may be underestimated. The study found Spike-specific TCR breadth and depth rose after two AZD1222 doses. Repertoire sampling was restricted to post-peak T cell response timepoints. There were vaccine-associated CD4 TCRs across spike, dominant at 160-218 and 743-854.

Notes on this clone: Its antigen is not known.

The starting material was peripheral blood, obtained 28 days after the second AZD1222 dose. The origin of this receptor is an adult who received the AZD1222 COVID-19 vaccine. The chain is built from TRBV7-2 and TRBJ2-7; the match to TRBD2 covers 7 bases. CDR3 protein: CASSLWGGFLANEQYF. DNA for the CDR3: TGTGCCAGCAGCTTATGGGGGGGTTTTTTAGCGAACGAGCAGTACTTC.